The TCR beta chain described here comes from a study of radiotherapy plus CTLA-4 blockade in lung cancer. Across the whole study: Objective responses arose in roughly 17% of patients, and approximately 31% experienced disease control.

Germline V lookup: CDR1 SGHNT, CDR2 YENEEA. V lost 4 bases and J lost 18, with 10 bases in between. This CDR3 spans 10 amino acids. Profiling relied on immunoSEQ multiplex PCR, and the TCRdb table lists in-frame clones only, not all of them. There are 80,000 or so clones in the sample; around 76% occur only once, and more than 3.5% lies in the top ten. V is TRBV11-3 and J is TRBJ1-6, with D perhaps matching TRBD1 (6 bases). The sequences come from peripheral blood, collected from a patient treated with radiotherapy plus ipilimumab. The receptor was derived from a human donor with non-small cell lung cancer who had a partial response to radiotherapy plus ipilimumab. Some clones in this sample may be carry-over from other donors' samples. The CDR3 coding sequence is TGTGCCAGCAGCTGCAGGGGATCCCACTTT. It is translated as CASSCRGSHF.